This T cell receptor (beta chain) was recovered during a study of blood T cell repertoires in COVID-19. Whole-study context: Both acute and convalescent COVID-19 samples were obtained from the United States, Italy and Spain. Sources were T cells, B-cell-depleted T cells, or PBMCs; the material itself was cDNA or gDNA.

Authors' methods: Researchers report that nucleated cell counts were estimated from reference gene primer amplification. The method was immunoSEQ multiplex PCR; TCRdb's version includes in-frame clones alone and lacks a portion of them. V, J and clone size derive from that table, while D and trimming were established from the DNA sequence. The sample has fewer than 200,000 clones; roughly 80% are singletons. The germline V gene encodes CDR1 SGHTA and CDR2 FQGNSA. The ends were cut back, 0 bases at V and 2 bases at J, with 13 bases in the middle. The CDR3 has 16 residues. The rearrangement joins TRBV7-2 to TRBJ1-2; possibly TRBD1 for D (5 bases). The clonotype comes from a man aged 65 to 85 with active or convalescent COVID-19. The sample taken for sequencing was peripheral blood. This CDR3 reads CASSLALGPPNYGYTF. The CDR3 bases are TGTGCCAGCAGCTTAGCCCTGGGGCCACCGAACTATGGCTACACCTTC.